This T cell receptor beta chain was documented in a study of blood T cells in healthy people across ages. The study, taken as a whole, reports: It was not known whether donors were CMV positive (a possible confounder of expanded clonotype changes).

Donors ranged from roughly 6 to 100 years old and were healthy Caucasians in Russia. Total RNA, at least 5 micrograms per sample, was extracted from PBMCs. The second PCR ran roughly 7 to 12 cycles with a sample-barcoded 5' primer and J-beta primers. With 12 random nucleotides, a template-switch adaptor tagged each individual cDNA molecule. Each CDR3 protein gets one entry after TCRdb re-called the 5' RACE reads with MiXCR. The sample has 650,000 to 1,000,000 distinct CDR3 sequences, around 36% seen once. This clonotype was counted between two and nine times. Its target is unknown. The trim removed 6 bases at V and 4 bases at J, leaving 4 bases unmatched. The CDR3 has 13 residues. CDR1 MNHEY and CDR2 SVGAGI come from the germline V gene.

The origin of this receptor is a man in his late teens or twenties in good health. Specimen: blood. V usage is TRBV6-5 and J usage is TRBJ1-2, with 8 positions matching TRBD1. The CDR3 sequence: CASRGQGSYGYTF. The CDR3 DNA reads TGTGCCAGCAGAGGACAGGGTTCCTATGGCTACACCTTC.